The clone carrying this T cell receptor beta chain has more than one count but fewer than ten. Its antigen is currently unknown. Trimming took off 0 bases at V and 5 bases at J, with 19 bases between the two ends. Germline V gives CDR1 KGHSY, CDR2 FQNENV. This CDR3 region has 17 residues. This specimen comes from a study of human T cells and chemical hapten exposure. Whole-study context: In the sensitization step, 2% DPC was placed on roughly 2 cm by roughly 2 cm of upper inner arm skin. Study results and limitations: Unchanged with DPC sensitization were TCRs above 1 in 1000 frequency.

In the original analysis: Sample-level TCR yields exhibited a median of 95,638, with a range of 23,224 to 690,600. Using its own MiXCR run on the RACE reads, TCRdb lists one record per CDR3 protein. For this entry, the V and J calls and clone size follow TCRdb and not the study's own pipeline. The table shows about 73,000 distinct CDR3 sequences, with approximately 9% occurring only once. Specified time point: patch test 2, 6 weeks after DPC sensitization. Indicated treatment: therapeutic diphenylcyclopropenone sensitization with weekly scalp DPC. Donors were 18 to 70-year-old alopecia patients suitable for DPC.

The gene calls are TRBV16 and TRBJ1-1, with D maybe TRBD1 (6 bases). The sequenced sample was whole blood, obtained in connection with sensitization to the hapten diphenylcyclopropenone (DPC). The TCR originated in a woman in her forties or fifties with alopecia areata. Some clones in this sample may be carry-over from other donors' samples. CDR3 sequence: CASSQSTIQGDVTEAFF. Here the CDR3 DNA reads TGTGCCAGCAGCCAATCTACTATACAGGGCGACGTTACTGAAGCTTTCTTT.